Listed below are T cell receptor beta chains from one sample, sequenced in a study of siplizumab effects on memory and regulatory T cells. Only in-frame clones appear in the TCRdb table, and some are missing; sequencing was by immunoSEQ multiplex PCR. The repertoire has some 64,000 clones, 70% to 85% of them found once; the top ten carry about 0.42%. What was sequenced was memory CD4+ T cells sorted from blood. All receptors come from a human donor in good health. CDR3s include the opening cysteine and the closing phenylalanine or tryptophan. A D gene is named only where the DNA matches it firmly. A row's size may be missing; if present it is once, few, many or a size class.

>once|TRBD2|TRBJ2-5|TRBV10-3
TGTGCCACGCAGGCGGACGGGGGGGGCCAGGAGACCCAGTACTTC
CATQADGGGQETQYF
>-|TRBD1|TRBJ2-3|TRBV9
TGTGCCAGCAGCGTTACGGGACAGTCAGATACGCAGTATTTT
CASSVTGQSDTQYF
>-|-|TRBJ1-1|TRBV4-2
TGTGCCAGCAGCCCACGCTCGGTGGCTGAAGCTTTCTTT
CASSPRSVAEAFF
>-|TRBD1|TRBJ2-7|TRBV6-6
TGTGCCAGCACTAGGGGACAGGGGGGAGAGCAGTACTTC
CASTRGQGGEQYF
>-|-|TRBJ1-1|TRBV9
TGTGCCAGCAGAGGGGATGGTACTGAAGCTTTCTTT
CASRGDGTEAFF
>few|TRBD2|TRBJ2-1|TRBV10-2
TGCGCCAGCAGGGTGACTAGCGGCCTTTCCTACAATGAGCAGTTCTTC
CASRVTSGLSYNEQFF
>-|-|TRBJ2-3|TRBV7-2
TGTGCCAGCAGCTTAATTGTGACAGATACGCAGTATTTT
CASSLIVTDTQYF
>few|-|TRBJ1-5|TRBV28
TGTGCCAGCAGTAGCCCCGGGGTCAATCAGCCCCAGCATTTT
CASSSPGVNQPQHF
>-|-|TRBJ2-6|TRBV19
TGTGCCAGTAACAGGGCGTTCGGCTCTGGGGCCAACGTCCTGACTTTC
CASNRAFGSGANVLTF
>few|-|TRBJ1-3|TRBV19
TGTGCCAGTAGTATAGAGGGATCATATGGAAACACCATATATTTT
CASSIEGSYGNTIYF
>-|-|TRBJ1-5|TRBV12-5
TGTGCTAGTGGGGGGTTGGTCAGTCAGCCCCAGCATTTT
CASGGLVSQPQHF
>-|TRBD1|TRBJ1-6|TRBV6-1
TGTGCCACCAAAGGACAGGTTAATTCACCCCTCCACTTT
CATKGQVNSPLHF
>-|TRBD2|TRBJ2-7|TRBV6-6
TGTGCCAGCTGCCCTAGCGGGGGATACGAGCAGTACTTC
CASCPSGGYEQYF